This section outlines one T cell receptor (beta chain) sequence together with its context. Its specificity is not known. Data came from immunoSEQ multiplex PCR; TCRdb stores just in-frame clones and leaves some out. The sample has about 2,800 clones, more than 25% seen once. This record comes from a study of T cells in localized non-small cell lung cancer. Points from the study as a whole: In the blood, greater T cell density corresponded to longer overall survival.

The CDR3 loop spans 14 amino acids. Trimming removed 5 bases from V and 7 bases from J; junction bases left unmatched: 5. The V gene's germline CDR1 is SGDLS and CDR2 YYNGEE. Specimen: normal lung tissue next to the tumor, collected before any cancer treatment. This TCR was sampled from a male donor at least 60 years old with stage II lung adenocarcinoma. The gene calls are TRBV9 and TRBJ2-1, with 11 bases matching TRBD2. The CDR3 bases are TGTGCCAGCAGTGCTACTAGCGGGAGTAATGAGCAGTTCTTC. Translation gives CASSATSGSNEQFF.